What follows is one T cell receptor (beta chain) and its context. This clonotype came up a few times. Its binding antigen is unknown. One base away there is no much larger clone; base qualities are not given. What this sample's treatment or condition label stands for: live attenuated yellow fever vaccine strain. At every blood-draw timepoint, two biological replicates of bulk PBMCs were collected. PBMCs were isolated from peripheral blood using a standard Ficoll-Paque protocol. TriZol was used to extract RNA from bulk PBMCs, from CD4 and CD8 fractions, and from dextramer-positive and dextramer-negative fractions. This specimen comes from a study of T cells after yellow fever vaccination (dated by TCRdb to about 2019). Describing the broader study: Libraries from fractions with low cell numbers were prepared with the SMART-Seq v4 Ultra Low Input RNA kit. Bulk PBMC replicates and cell subsets were isolated from blood drawn at multiple timepoints before and after both primary and secondary immunization. Two healthy male donors, one aged 18 to 29 and one aged 30 to 40 years, made up the cohort. To follow T-cell clones before and after primary and booster YFV17D yellow fever vaccination, bulk TCR alpha and beta repertoires were sequenced over time.

TCR cDNA was synthesized by 5'RACE template switching, which introduced a universal primer site and unique molecular identifiers. Priming for cDNA synthesis came from both the TCR alpha and TCR beta constant segments. Libraries were amplified in two PCR steps, with sample barcodes and sequencing adapters added in the second step. Sequencing of libraries was performed on Illumina HiSeq 2500 (2x100 bp) or NovaSeq (2x150 bp). In the original analysis: MIGEC handled demultiplexing of reads and collapsing into UMI consensus sequences, while MiXCR performed V(D)J alignment. Clonotypes responding to the vaccine were identified with edgeR on replicate PBMC samples, with the criteria of FDR below 0.01 and a log2 fold change above 5 up to day 15. CD4 or CD8 identity was assigned to each bulk clonotype according to whether the clonotype was present at higher abundance in the sequenced CD4 repertoire or the sequenced CD8 repertoire. The public reads were run again by TCRdb, first through fastp at Q25 and then through MiXCR, and only productive beta chains were kept. Identical CDR3 proteins give one entry, which carries the most common genes and DNA. None of the V and J calls come from the authors' own analysis; TCRdb made them. In all, the sample holds hundreds of thousands of distinct CDR3 sequences, and about 9.9% of those were seen once. The top ten constitute 15% to 20% of the sample.

The full study reports these points: Computational filtering was required because FACS-sorted repertoires could contain abundant contaminating clonotypes from the bulk population. The secondary T-cell response was weaker than the primary response but faster, peaking on day 5 instead of day 15. After the booster, most of the clones that had expanded following primary vaccination were detected again (almost 98% of CD4 and more than 85% of CD8), which suggests that memory was broadly maintained. A small share of clonotypes occurred in both CD4 and CD8 compartments, likely arising from convergent recombination. Only two donors were included in the study, so the extent to which the findings can be generalized is limited.

The sequencing here drew on PBMCs, taken on the day of the first yellow fever vaccination. The receptor's source is a man younger than 30 who received the YFV17D yellow fever vaccine.

The CDR3 protein is CATSRTPEYEQYF. The DNA is TGTGCCACCTCCCGGACTCCAGAATACGAGCAGTACTTC. The chain is assembled from TRBV7-2 and TRBJ2-7; the D gene is perhaps TRBD2, on 5 matching bases. Including cysteine and phenylalanine, the CDR3 has 13 amino acids. Only the CDR3 region is kept as DNA, spanning 39 bases read in frame from base 1. A distance of 17 bases separates the germline ends of V and J, which lose 10 bases and 4 bases respectively. From the germline V gene, CDR1 is SGHTA and CDR2 is FQGNSA.